This is a list of T cell receptor beta chains from one sample in a study of blood T cell repertoires in COVID-19. The assay was immunoSEQ multiplex PCR, and TCRdb's table has in-frame clones only and misses some. The data contain approximately 350,000 clones, about 86% of them seen just once; the ten biggest clones take up about 7.1%. Sequences were obtained from peripheral blood. These receptor sequences come from a woman aged 60-75 years with COVID-19, enrolled during active disease. Both conserved end residues are part of each CDR3. D genes are given only for firm matches.

j_gene	v_gene	len	d_gene	CDR3nt	CDR3aa
TRBJ2-7	TRBV5-5	12	TRBD1	TGTGCCAGCACCCTACAGGGGAACGAGCAGTACTTC	CASTLQGNEQYF
TRBJ2-3	TRBV5-1	15	TRBD1	TGCGCCAGCAGCTTGGACGGGACAGGGGGCGATACGCAGTATTTT	CASSLDGTGGDTQYF
TRBJ1-2	TRBV4-1	16	TRBD1	TGCGCCAGCAGCCAAGCAGGACAGGGTAATAAATATGGCTACACCTTC	CASSQAGQGNKYGYTF
TRBJ2-1	TRBV10-2	19	TRBD2	TGCGCCAGCAGTGAGTTCCCCCAAGATAGCGGGAGCCCCTACAATGAGCAGTTCTTC	CASSEFPQDSGSPYNEQFF
TRBJ1-3	TRBV3-1/TRBV3-2	13	-	TGTGCCAGCAGCCCGGGGGGTGGAAACACCATATATTTT	CASSPGGGNTIYF
TRBJ1-4	TRBV6-1	15	-	TGTGCCAGCAGTGAATACAGCACAACTAATGAAAAACTGTTTTTT	CASSEYSTTNEKLFF
TRBJ2-1	TRBV9	17	-	TGTGCCAGCAGCGTAACCGACGCAGGTAGCTCCTACAATGAGCAGTTCTTC	CASSVTDAGSSYNEQFF
TRBJ2-7	TRBV5-6	13	TRBD1	TGTGCCAGCAGCATGGGACAGGGGTACGAGCAGTACTTC	CASSMGQGYEQYF
TRBJ2-7	TRBV12-5	16	-	TGTGCTAGTGGTTTGGTAGGGGTGGGAACGGATGGCGAGCAGTACTTC	CASGLVGVGTDGEQYF
TRBJ2-5	TRBV7-8	14	-	TGTGCCAGCAGTCATCGGCGGTACCAAGAGACCCAGTACTTC	CASSHRRYQETQYF
TRBJ2-3	TRBV7-8	16	-	TGTGCCAGCGAGGGTGGGGTGTCAGGGGGCACAGATACGCAGTATTTT	CASEGGVSGGTDTQYF
TRBJ2-7	TRBV18	16	TRBD1	TGTGCCAGCTCACCTACACAGGGGCCGTACTCCTACGAGCAGTACTTC	CASSPTQGPYSYEQYF
TRBJ2-3	TRBV30	14	TRBD1	TGTGCCTGGAGGGGACAGACAAGCACAGATACGCAGTATTTT	CAWRGQTSTDTQYF
TRBJ2-7	TRBV4-3	16	TRBD2	TGCGCCAGCAGCCAAACGAGACTAGCGGGGCGCTACGAGCAGTACTTC	CASSQTRLAGRYEQYF
TRBJ1-2	TRBV6-5	13	-	TGTGCCAGCAGGCGCGCACAGGTGGATGGCTACACCTTC	CASRRAQVDGYTF
TRBJ2-3	TRBV6-4	15	-	TGTGCCAGCAGTACACAGGGATTCGACACAGATACGCAGTATTTT	CASSTQGFDTDTQYF
TRBJ2-3	TRBV10-3	18	TRBD2	TGTGCCATCAGTGGTCCCACTAGCGGGGGCGGCGGCACAGATACGCAGTATTTT	CAISGPTSGGGGTDTQYF
TRBJ2-3	TRBV20-1	17	-	TGCAGTGCTAGTGGACGGGGGGCCGGACAATTCACAGATACGCAGTATTTT	CSASGRGAGQFTDTQYF
TRBJ1-1	TRBV11-2	11	-	TGTGCCAGCGAGAGGGGGTCGGCAGCTTTCTTT	CASERGSAAFF